The 2 T cell receptor beta chains reported below all come from one sample, sequenced in a study of T cells after yellow fever vaccination. TCRdb reprocessed the 5' RACE reads with MiXCR, giving one entry per CDR3 protein. The sample lists around 340,000 distinct CDR3 sequences, approximately 12% occurring once. The specimen comprised CD4+ T cells sorted from PBMCs, sampled 15 days after the yellow fever booster vaccination. These receptors were obtained from a man aged 18-30 years who received the YFV17D yellow fever vaccine.

This clonotype was picked up many times. This chain links TRBV4-1 with TRBJ1-5, with a possible D match to TRBD1 (5 bases). V lost 3 bases and J 9 bases, leaving 21 bases between the germline ends. Germline CDR1 and CDR2: MGHRA and YSYEKL. The CDR3 runs to 16 residues. This CDR3 is CASSQIDMGLAGPQHF. The CDR3, as DNA: TGCGCCAGCAGCCAGATAGATATGGGGCTGGCGGGGCCCCAGCATTTT.

This clonotype was found a few times. The rearrangement joins TRBV20-1 to TRBJ1-1; D call uncertain. The germline CDR1 and CDR2 sequences are DFQATT and SNEGSKA (reference sequence). The CDR3 runs 9 residues. The CDR3 DNA reads TGCAGCAACCGCACTGAAGCTTTCTTT. Translated: CSNRTEAFF.